These 5 T cell receptor beta chains originate from one sample sequenced in a study of blood T cell repertoires in COVID-19. Sequencing was performed with immunoSEQ multiplex PCR; in TCRdb, only in-frame clones are kept and a portion is missing. Among 60,000 or so clones listed, 78% were seen once. The sequencing sample was made of peripheral blood. The receptor source for this set is a human donor in a cohort sampled during active COVID-19.

The rearrangement joins TRBV28 to TRBJ1-4; the D is unclear. V was pared by 4 bases and J by 3 bases, with 9 bases between. From germline, CDR1 is MDHEN and CDR2 SYDVKM. This CDR3 contains 14 residues. The CDR3 DNA reads TGTGCCAGCAGTTGGAGAGTTGCTAATGAAAAACTGTTTTTT. Its protein product is CASSWRVANEKLFF.

This clone occurred once. This chain uses TRBV12-5 with TRBJ1-3; D may be TRBD1 (5 bases). CDR3 length equals 14 residues. Germline V gene data show CDR1 as LGHNT and CDR2 as FRNRAP. V lost 4 bases, J lost 7 bases, and 14 bases lay in between. The CDR3 nucleotides are TGTGCTAGTGGTTCTACGGCAGGGAGGAACACCATATATTTT. Translated, it gives CASGSTAGRNTIYF.

This clone was detected many times. The J gene is TRBJ1-2, the V gene TRBV18; D is unclear. The CDR3 has 14 amino acids. Germline lookup yields CDR1 KGHSH and CDR2 LQKENI. V lost 0 bases and J 5 bases, leaving 10 bases between the germline ends. DNA of the CDR3: TGTGCCAGCTCACCACCGTTGGCGGAGTATGGCTACACCTTC. Amino acids: CASSPPLAEYGYTF.

The genes are TRBV7-2 and TRBJ2-5; 7 positions match TRBD1. The CDR3 runs 15 residues. The ends lost 1 base at V and 6 bases at J; junction bases unmatched: 8. Per the germline V gene, CDR1 is SGHTA and CDR2 is FQGNSA. For the CDR3, the DNA is TGTGCCAGCAGCTTAGAGGGGGCCTTCTCCAAGACCCAGTACTTC. Residues: CASSLEGAFSKTQYF.

The rearrangement uses TRBV6-5 and TRBJ2-7; D possibly corresponds to TRBD1 (6 bases). V was shortened by 6 bases and J by 7 bases, with 19 bases between the two germline ends. CDR1 and CDR2 (germline): MNHEY, SVGAGI. The CDR3 loop spans 14 amino acids. CDR3 sequence (DNA): TGTGCCAGCAGCTATCAACAGGGTAACATAGAGCAGTACTTC. Protein sequence: CASSYQQGNIEQYF.